The 29 T cell receptor beta chains listed next were all sequenced from one sample in a study of T cells in Graves' hyperthyroidism and ophthalmopathy. The investigators amplified TCR beta CDR3 regions from RNA transcripts. RT-PCR in the first round (using the HTBI primer set) targeted the TCR CDR3. TCRdb passed the multiplex PCR reads through MiXCR, listing each CDR3 protein once. The table includes 300,000 to 450,000 distinct CDR3 sequences, about a sixth detected once. Sequences were obtained from blood. The receptor set was obtained from a woman aged 40 to 49 with Graves' ophthalmopathy.

This clonotype was observed many times. V and J are TRBV11-1 and TRBJ2-5; D remains ambiguous. With 5 bases removed from V and 4 bases from J, the gap between germline ends came to 26 bases. The CDR3 covers 18 residues. CDR1 and CDR2 (germline): SGHAT, FQDESV (reference sequence). The CDR3 is CASSRPGRAGPFVETQYF. DNA for the CDR3: TGTGCCAGCAGCAGACCCGGACGGGCAGGACCATTTGTAGAGACCCAGTACTTC.

This chain uses TRBV12-3 or TRBV12-4 with TRBJ2-2; the D gene is possibly TRBD1 (5 bases). Deletions cut 1 base from V and 6 bases from J, with 9 bases between. The CDR3 spans 14 residues. CDR3 sequence reads: CASSLGGAAGELFF. Written as DNA, the CDR3 is TGTGCCAGCAGTTTAGGGGGCGCGGCCGGGGAGCTGTTTTTT.

This chain links TRBV5-1 with TRBJ1-2, with TRBD1 identical over 7 bases. The CDR3 is 16 residues long. J was trimmed by 0 bases and V by 4 bases; bases with no gene match: 9. CDR1 SGHRS and CDR2 YFSETQ come from the germline V gene. CDR3 sequence: CASSLGTVGTNYGYTF. The CDR3 DNA follows: TGCGCCAGCAGCCTTGGGACAGTTGGAACTAACTATGGCTACACCTTC. Complete variable domain (other parts from reference TRBV5-1 and TRBJ1-2): KAGVTQTPRYLIKTRGQQVTLSCSPISGHRSVSWYQQTPGQGLQFLFEYFSETQRNKGNFPGRFSGRQFSNSRSEMNVSTLELGDSALYLCASSLGTVGTNYGYTFGSGTRLTVV.

This clonotype was picked up many times. The V gene is TRBV30, the J gene TRBJ1-5; D unresolved. The germline V and J ends were trimmed by 0 bases and 4 bases, with 7 bases remaining between them. Germline CDR1 reads GTSNPN; CDR2 reads SVGIG (reference sequence). This CDR3 comprises 13 residues. The CDR3 loop is CAWSVQRNQPQHF. For the CDR3, the DNA is TGTGCCTGGAGTGTACAGCGTAATCAGCCCCAGCATTTT.

This clonotype was counted at least ten times. This chain connects TRBV5-5 to TRBJ2-7; D might be TRBD1 or TRBD2, each matching 5 bases. CDR3 length: 15 residues. Trimming removed 1 base from V and 3 bases from J, with 14 bases in between. Germline lookup yields CDR1 SGHKS and CDR2 YYEKEE (reference sequence). CDR3 residues: CASSLFPGTLYEQYF. DNA for the CDR3: TGTGCCAGCAGCTTGTTTCCGGGGACCCTCTACGAGCAGTACTTC.

This clonotype was recorded many times. The chain employs TRBV28 and TRBJ2-5; D may be TRBD1 (6 bases). The CDR3 spans 15 residues. Trimming stripped 8 bases from V and 9 bases from J, with 25 bases between. The germline V gene encodes CDR1 MDHEN and CDR2 SYDVKM. The CDR3 DNA follows: TGTGCCAGCGGTTACCAGGGGCGGACCCTCGGGGCCCAGTACTTC. As protein: CASGYQGRTLGAQYF.

This clonotype was found a few times. The chain couples TRBV3-1 to TRBJ1-3; D call uncertain. Germline V gene lookup returns CDR1 LGHDT and CDR2 YNNKEL (reference sequence). The V end lost 4 bases, the J end lost 0 bases, and 13 bases lay between the germline ends. The CDR3 consists of 16 residues. The CDR3 DNA is TGTGCCAGCAGCCGCCTCCCGGATGTCTCTGGAAACACCATATATTTT. It codes for CASSRLPDVSGNTIYF.

In its sample, this clonotype was seen many times. The chain couples TRBV27 to TRBJ2-7; 7 nucleotides match TRBD1. CDR1 MNHEY and CDR2 SMNVEV come from the germline V gene (reference sequence). This CDR3 comprises 15 residues. V was pared by 3 bases and J by 0 bases, with 5 bases of the junction left unmatched. The CDR3 protein is CASSFVTGASYEQYF. The DNA for the CDR3 is TGTGCCAGCAGTTTTGTCACAGGGGCCTCCTACGAGCAGTACTTC.

This clonotype was seen ten or more times. The chain couples TRBV4-3 to TRBJ1-1, with 7 bases matching TRBD1. The ends lost 2 bases at V and 3 bases at J; junction bases unmatched: 6. The CDR3 has 15 residues. Looked up from germline, CDR1 is LGHNA and CDR2 is YSLEER. CDR3 sequence reads: CASSQNTGADTEAFF. The DNA for the CDR3 is TGCGCCAGCAGCCAAAATACAGGGGCCGACACTGAAGCTTTCTTT.

At least ten counts were recorded for this clonotype. CDR3 in amino acids: CASSYSSGTSLYEQYF. The CDR3 nucleotides are TGTGCCAGCAGTTACTCGAGCGGGACAAGCCTGTACGAGCAGTACTTC. This chain uses TRBV6-5 with TRBJ2-7; possibly TRBD2 for D (7 bases). This CDR3 has 16 residues. Germline V gives CDR1 MNHEY, CDR2 SVGAGI. Trimming stripped 0 bases from V and 4 bases from J, with 16 bases between.

This clonotype was seen ten or more times. This chain uses TRBV11-2 with TRBJ1-1; D is possibly TRBD1 (5 bases). Germline V gives CDR1 SGHAT, CDR2 FQNNGV. The CDR3 is made up of 15 amino acids. Trimming stripped 6 bases from V and 0 bases from J, with 14 bases between. The CDR3 sequence: CASRRVGGLNTEAFF. The CDR3 bases are TGTGCCAGCAGGCGAGTTGGGGGGTTGAACACTGAAGCTTTCTTT.

This clonotype showed up just a few times. J is TRBJ2-7 and V is TRBV12-3 or TRBV12-4; D unclear. CDR3 size: 12 residues. V was trimmed by 1 base and J by 7 bases, leaving 8 bases between them. The CDR3 DNA sequence: TGTGCCAGCAGTTTAGAGATCGGTGAGCAGTACTTC. Amino acid sequence: CASSLEIGEQYF.

This clonotype was counted only a few times. Here the CDR3 reads CASSSSVTGGGGQPQHF. CDR3 in DNA: TGTGCCAGCAGCTCATCCGTAACAGGGGGGGGGGGTCAGCCCCAGCATTTT. J is TRBJ1-5 and V is TRBV11-1; TRBD1 matches 8 bases. J gave up 6 bases and V 4 bases, and 14 bases lay outside the gene matches. CDR3 size: 17 residues. The germline CDR1 and CDR2 sequences are SGHAT and FQDESV (reference sequence).

This clonotype came up many times. This chain joins TRBV27 and TRBJ2-2; D might be TRBD1 or TRBD2, each matching 5 bases. CDR1 and CDR2 (germline): MNHEY, SMNVEV (reference sequence). This CDR3 is built from 14 residues. Trimming took off 6 bases at V and 6 bases at J, with 14 bases between the two ends. The CDR3 DNA follows: TGTGCCAGCAGACCCCCCTGGGACCCCGGGGAGCTGTTTTTT. Its protein is CASRPPWDPGELFF.

The chain has TRBV6-1 and TRBJ2-5; 16 bases map to TRBD2. The CDR3 totals 17 residues. V shed 6 bases, J shed 9 bases, and the junction held 13 bases outside the gene matches. From germline, CDR1 is MNHNS and CDR2 SASEGT. CDR3 in amino acids: CASSQGTSGRALGAQYF. The CDR3 nucleotides are TGTGCCAGCAGCCAAGGGACTAGCGGGAGGGCCTTGGGGGCCCAGTACTTC.

The chain recombines TRBV20-1 with TRBJ2-5, with D possibly TRBD1 on 6 matching bases. Trimming cost V 1 base and J 3 bases, with 12 bases left between them. CDR1 and CDR2 (germline): DFQATT, SNEGSKA (reference sequence). The CDR3 totals 14 residues. CDR3: CSARGHRDKETQYF. For the CDR3, the DNA is TGCAGTGCTAGAGGCCATCGGGACAAAGAGACCCAGTACTTC.

This clonotype occurred many times. The chain links TRBV5-5 to TRBJ2-7; TRBD2 aligns across 8 bases. This CDR3 is built from 15 residues. The J segment lost 3 bases and the V segment lost 4 bases, leaving 9 bases of the junction unmatched. Per germline, CDR1 SGHKS and CDR2 YYEKEE (reference sequence). The CDR3 loop reads CASSLEQLADYEQYF. CDR3 in DNA: TGTGCCAGCAGCCTGGAGCAACTAGCGGACTACGAGCAGTACTTC.

The rearrangement links TRBV28 to TRBJ2-3, with D perhaps TRBD2 (6 bases). CDR3 length: 16 amino acids. Germline V gene data show CDR1 as MDHEN and CDR2 as SYDVKM. V was shortened by 2 bases and J by 5 bases, with 17 bases between the two germline ends. As DNA, the CDR3 is TGTGCCAGCAGTTTAGGTGCCCTAGCGTTAGGAGATACGCAGTATTTT. This codes for CASSLGALALGDTQYF.

The rearrangement uses TRBV20-1 and TRBJ2-5; D call uncertain. The CDR3 contains 11 residues. The V end lost 1 base, the J end lost 3 bases, and 3 bases lay between the germline ends. Germline CDR1 DFQATT, CDR2 SNEGSKA (reference sequence). For the CDR3, the DNA is TGCAGTGCTAGAGCCGAAGAGACCCAGTACTTC. It yields the protein CSARAEETQYF.

The J gene is TRBJ1-6, the V gene TRBV28, with no clear D. The CDR3 loop spans 9 amino acids. In germline, CDR1 is MDHEN, CDR2 SYDVKM. V shed 3 bases and J shed 13 bases, with 1 base lying between them. In DNA form, the CDR3 reads TGTGCCAGCAGTTTCCCCCTCCACTTT. Amino acids: CASSFPLHF. Supplemented by reference TRBV28 and TRBJ1-6, the full variable domain reads DVKVTQSSRYLVKRTGEKVFLECVQDMDHENMFWYRQDPGLGLRLIYFSYDVKMKEKGDIPEGYSVSREKKERFSLILESASTNQTSMYLCASSFPLHFGNGTRLTVT.

This clonotype showed up many times. The chain combines TRBV25-1 with TRBJ2-7, with D possibly being TRBD1 or TRBD2 (5 bases each). The CDR3 extends over 13 amino acids. V shed 2 bases and J shed 2 bases, with 7 bases lying between them. The germline V gene has CDR1 MGHDK and CDR2 SYGVNS. DNA of the CDR3: TGTGCCAGCAGTGAACAGGGACCCTACGAGCAGTACTTC. It codes for CASSEQGPYEQYF.

This clonotype was seen at least ten times. The chain employs TRBV12-3 or TRBV12-4 and TRBJ1-1, with a possible D match to TRBD1 (6 bases). V was shortened by 6 bases and J by 1 base, with 9 bases between the two germline ends. This CDR3 is 13 amino acids long. This chain's CDR3 is CASRLTGNTEAFF. In DNA form, the CDR3 reads TGTGCCAGCAGACTGACAGGGAACACTGAAGCTTTCTTT.

This clonotype was found many times. The V and J genes are TRBV25-1 and TRBJ1-1; D is unclear. Germline V CDR1 and CDR2: MGHDK, SYGVNS. V was trimmed by 3 bases and J by 3 bases, leaving 20 bases between them. This CDR3 comprises 17 residues. The CDR3 nucleotides read TGTGCCAGCAGTGATACAACGTTTGGGGTATGGGACACTGAAGCTTTCTTT. Amino acid sequence: CASSDTTFGVWDTEAFF.

This clonotype was recorded many times. This chain links TRBV28 with TRBJ2-7; the D is unclear. The V end was cut by 3 bases, the J end by 3 bases, with 6 bases between. The CDR3 loop spans 12 amino acids. In germline, CDR1 is MDHEN, CDR2 SYDVKM. CDR3 residues: CASSFFGYEQYF. The CDR3 bases are TGTGCCAGCAGTTTTTTCGGCTACGAGCAGTACTTC.

This clonotype was counted ten times or more. The CDR3 region is CASSPQVTEAFF. In DNA, the CDR3 is TGTGCCAGCTCACCACAGGTCACTGAAGCTTTCTTT. The V call is TRBV18, the J call TRBJ1-1; D remains unclear. In germline, CDR1 is KGHSH, CDR2 LQKENI. The CDR3 loop spans 12 amino acids. V lost 1 base, J lost 4 bases, and 4 bases lay in between.

This clonotype was seen ten or more times. V gene TRBV28 combines with J gene TRBJ2-7; tentative D call: TRBD2 (6 bases). Germline V lookup: CDR1 MDHEN, CDR2 SYDVKM. Trimming took off 1 base at V and 6 bases at J, with 10 bases between the two ends. There are 13 residues in the CDR3. The chain's CDR3 is CASSLLSGGEQYF. The CDR3 DNA reads as TGTGCCAGCAGTTTATTGTCCGGGGGCGAGCAGTACTTC.

This clonotype was observed at least ten times. The chain uses TRBV6-5 and TRBJ1-5; D perhaps matches TRBD1 (6 bases). This CDR3 comprises 12 residues. V was shortened by 7 bases and J by 7 bases, with 11 bases between the two germline ends. CDR1 and CDR2 from the germline V gene are MNHEY and SVGAGI. The CDR3 DNA follows: TGTGCCAGCATAGGGGGGAACCAGCCCCAGCATTTT. Protein sequence: CASIGGNQPQHF.

This clonotype was seen repeatedly, ten times or more. The chain recombines TRBV28 with TRBJ1-1; TRBD1 might be the D (6 bases). There are 13 residues in the CDR3. Germline CDR1 MDHEN, CDR2 SYDVKM. Trimming took off 5 bases at V and 1 base at J, with 8 bases between the two ends. This CDR3 reads CASSDRRNTEAFF. CDR3 DNA: TGTGCCAGCAGTGACAGGAGGAACACTGAAGCTTTCTTT.

This clonotype was seen ten or more times. The V call is TRBV14, the J call TRBJ2-7; D uncertain. Trimming stripped 4 bases from V and 6 bases from J, with 7 bases between. Germline CDR1 is SGHDN and CDR2 is FVKESK. The CDR3 spans 11 residues. The CDR3 loop is CASSPLGEQYF. CDR3 in DNA: TGTGCCAGCAGCCCCTTGGGCGAGCAGTACTTC.